These T cell receptor beta chains were read from a single sample in a study of radiotherapy plus CTLA-4 blockade in lung cancer. Here immunoSEQ multiplex PCR was the method, and the copy in TCRdb shows in-frame clones only, minus some. Of roughly 42,000 clones listed, almost 65% are singletons. Sequencing used peripheral blood, obtained from a patient treated with radiotherapy plus ipilimumab. The receptors stem from a human donor with non-small cell lung cancer who had a partial response to radiotherapy plus ipilimumab. Both conserved end residues are trimmed from each CDR3.

J,length,V,CDR3
TRBJ1-2,13,TRBV29-1,SVPGQGLVNYGYT
TRBJ2-1,14,TRBV7-9,ASSVVLDRGSNEQF
TRBJ2-5,12,TRBV18,ASSPRNSKEAQY
TRBJ1-2,14,TRBV9,ASSEGAGAFNYGYT
TRBJ2-3,12,TRBV29-1,SVRNSGGGSTQY
TRBJ1-5,15,TRBV7-2,ASSPGGGRDSNQPQH
TRBJ2-1,10,TRBV19,ASSDWNNEQF
TRBJ1-2,14,TRBV18,ASSFTQGQVNYGYT
TRBJ2-7,13,TRBV19,ASSPLGGAYHEQY
TRBJ2-5,13,TRBV9,ASSASGTGGETQY
TRBJ2-5,11,TRBV11-2,ASGLLTEGAQY
TRBJ1-1,11,TRBV19,ASSIVSGTEAF
TRBJ2-5,12,TRBV30,AWNSGRAWETQY
TRBJ2-5,13,TRBV19,ASTPGHLHQETQY
TRBJ2-7,13,TRBV10-3,AISERGRGAREQY
TRBJ1-1,11,TRBV29-1,SGRRGINTEAF
TRBJ1-1,16,TRBV11-2,ASSSVGQGIRTDTEAF
TRBJ1-2,13,TRBV7-9,ASSLSGRANYGYT
TRBJ1-5,13,TRBV7-9,ASSSGGRSNQPQH
TRBJ2-7,10,TRBV27,ASSLTSGKQY
TRBJ1-2,10,TRBV5-5,ASSWTGPGYT
TRBJ2-7,13,TRBV6-1,ASSAVWGYAGEQY
TRBJ2-7,11,TRBV7-9,ASGEGQAYEQY
TRBJ2-6,12,TRBV6-1,ASSQGQGGNVLT
TRBJ1-6,12,TRBV19,ASKRQGLNSPLH
TRBJ2-7,12,TRBV5-6,ASSFGSGEYEQY
TRBJ2-7,13,TRBV7-9,ASSFGEADSYEQY
TRBJ2-7,11,TRBV6-5,ASAWTAFYEQY
TRBJ1-2,12,TRBV15,ATSRERRGRGYT
TRBJ1-1,12,TRBV5-6,ASSPPRRWTEAF
TRBJ1-2,12,TRBV27,ASSFDRAGYGYT
TRBJ2-1,16,TRBV4-2,ASSRLFARTSGYNEQF
TRBJ2-1,13,TRBV11-2,ASSLEAGAFNEQF
TRBJ1-2,11,TRBV19,ASSIATNYGYT
TRBJ1-5,13,TRBV5-4,ASSLAPTDSGPQH
TRBJ2-2,13,TRBV11-2,ASSMGQGVKWELF
TRBJ2-2,13,TRBV5-1,ASRTSGDNTGELF
TRBJ2-7,12,TRBV5-4,ASSLRQVPYEQY
TRBJ2-7,13,TRBV7-7,ASSLRQGAFYEQY
TRBJ2-7,13,TRBV12-5,ASGRQGAMGNEQY
TRBJ2-1,12,TRBV6-5,ASSYSNSGNEQF
TRBJ2-7,13,TRBV6-5,ASIPRGPGAGEQY